The 24 T cell receptor beta chains given below trace back to one sample, sequenced in a study of TIL therapy for anti-PD-1-resistant metastatic lung cancer (dated by TCRdb to about 2021). TCR beta CDR3 regions were amplified from genomic DNA by bias-controlled multiplex PCR with the immunoSEQ v3 hsTCRB kit. TCRdb carries this immuneACCESS record with in-frame sequences only. Its versions omit some clonotypes, under half of them owing to an unresolved V gene in the studies checked, with the rest unexplained. Here the sample has roughly 92,000 clones; about three fifths occur a single time. Approximately 11% of the sample is taken by the ten largest. In the paper's terms, the time point label means: pre-treatment sample, taken before nivolumab and TIL therapy. Excised metastases, mostly pleural nodules or supraclavicular lymph nodes, were used as baseline tumor samples and were taken from the same resection from which TIL were grown.

The source material was tumor tissue, sampled at baseline. Receptors originate from a person between 25 and 80 years old with non-small cell lung cancer.

The sample holds many counts of this clone. The V call is TRBV7-9, the J call TRBJ1-6; D is possibly TRBD1 (6 bases). The germline V gene encodes CDR1 SEHNR and CDR2 FQNEAQ (reference sequence). CDR3 size: 15 residues. Trimming took off 3 bases at V and 9 bases at J, with 15 bases between the two ends. The CDR3 DNA reads TGTGCCAGCAGCTTTTCCGGGGGCGCGCGTTCACCCCTCCACTTT. Translation: CASSFSGGARSPLHF.

This chain uses TRBV19 with TRBJ2-2; 10 bases map to TRBD2. Germline V gene lookup returns CDR1 LNHDA and CDR2 SQIVND (reference sequence). V shed 1 base, J shed 4 bases, and the junction held 3 bases outside the gene matches. The CDR3 runs to 16 residues. The CDR3 protein is CASSIGLAGSTGELFF. Here the CDR3 DNA reads TGTGCCAGTAGTATAGGACTAGCGGGTTCCACCGGGGAGCTGTTTTTT.

The chain couples TRBV9 to TRBJ1-2, with 9 bases matching TRBD1. Germline trimming cut 3 bases from V and 0 bases from J; bases unmatched to any gene: 6. The CDR3 has 16 residues. Germline CDR1 and CDR2: SGDLS and YYNGEE. The CDR3 spells CASSEGTGLTNYGYTF. CDR3 DNA sequence: TGTGCCAGCAGCGAAGGGACAGGGTTAACTAACTATGGCTACACCTTC.

The V call is TRBV5-6, the J call TRBJ2-7; 7 bases match TRBD1. From germline, CDR1 is SGHDT and CDR2 YYEEEE. The CDR3 spans 15 residues. Unmatched junction bases numbered 5, after V lost 1 base and J lost 1 base. For the CDR3, the DNA is TGTGCCAGCAGCTTGTTGGGACAGCAATCCTACGAGCAGTACTTC. This sequence encodes CASSLLGQQSYEQYF.

V usage is TRBV5-1 and J usage is TRBJ2-1; TRBD2 agrees at 11 bases. The CDR3 runs to 13 residues. The germline CDR1 and CDR2 sequences are SGHRS and YFSETQ. V dropped 4 bases and J dropped 10; count of bases not matched to a gene: 4. DNA of the CDR3: TGCGCCAGCAGCACGGGACTAGCGGCAGAGCAGTTCTTC. As protein: CASSTGLAAEQFF.

This chain uses TRBV5-4 with TRBJ2-1; 10 nucleotides line up with TRBD2. CDR1 is SGHNT, CDR2 YYREEE, per germline (reference sequence). The length of the CDR3 is 16 residues. The V segment lost 5 bases and the J segment 0 bases; nucleotides outside the gene matches: 5. The CDR3 nucleotides read TGTGCCAGCAGATATAGCGGGGGGTCCTCCTACAATGAGCAGTTCTTC. This encodes CASRYSGGSSYNEQFF.

This clone was seen a few times. The V and J genes are TRBV11-2 and TRBJ2-1; 8 bases agree with TRBD1. The CDR3 is 16 amino acids. With 3 bases clipped from V and 2 bases from J, the junction kept 6 bases outside the gene matches. Germline CDR1 SGHAT, CDR2 FQNNGV. DNA for the CDR3: TGTGCCAGCAGCTTGGCCCGGGACAGGACCTACAATGAGCAGTTCTTC. Translating it yields CASSLARDRTYNEQFF.

This clone showed up just a few times. V usage is TRBV11-2 and J usage is TRBJ1-5, with no clear D. Per the germline V gene, CDR1 is SGHAT and CDR2 is FQNNGV. This CDR3 is 14 amino acids long. The V end was cut by 5 bases, the J end by 9 bases, with 17 bases between. DNA of the CDR3: TGTGCCAGCAGCCCAGACCAGGCTGTTTTGCCCCAGCATTTT. This translates into CASSPDQAVLPQHF.

This clone was detected a few times. The chain carries TRBV2 and TRBJ2-7; the D is unclear. V lost 6 bases to trimming and J lost 1 base, with 4 bases between them. The CDR3 is 11 amino acids. Germline V CDR1 and CDR2: SNHLY, FYNNEI. In DNA form, the CDR3 reads TGTGCCAGCAGGGAATCCTACGAGCAGTACTTC. Translated: CASRESYEQYF. Based on the CDR3 plus reference TRBV2 and TRBJ2-7, the full variable domain is EPEVTQTPSHQVTQMGQEVILRCVPISNHLYFYWYRQILGQKVEFLVSFYNNEISEKSEIFDDQFSVERPDGSNFTLKIRSTKLEDSAMYFCASRESYEQYFGPGTRLTVT.

This clone was seen a handful of times. The rearrangement uses TRBV27 and TRBJ2-1; D tentatively reads TRBD1 or TRBD2 (5 bases each). The germline V gene encodes CDR1 MNHEY and CDR2 SMNVEV (reference sequence). Trimming took off 8 bases at V and 4 bases at J, with 9 bases between the two ends. The CDR3 is 12 amino acids. CDR3 coding DNA: TGTGCCAGCCTAGGGGAGTACAATGAGCAGTTCTTC. Residues: CASLGEYNEQFF.

This clone has only a few counts. V gene TRBV4-3 combines with J gene TRBJ2-1; D gene uncertain. The CDR3 is 15 residues long. Between the trimmed V and J ends, which lost 4 bases and 0 bases, there was a span of 10 bases. The germline CDR1 and CDR2 sequences are LGHNA and YSLEER. The CDR3 loop is CASSPQSGSYNEQFF. The DNA of the CDR3 is TGCGCCAGCAGCCCACAATCTGGCTCCTACAATGAGCAGTTCTTC.

The rearrangement uses TRBV7-2 and TRBJ1-1, with D unresolved. V was shortened by 5 bases and J by 4 bases, with 20 bases between the two germline ends. From germline, CDR1 is SGHTA and CDR2 FQGNSA. The CDR3 extends over 16 amino acids. The CDR3 DNA reads as TGTGCCAGCAGCCCTCAAGGTGGTCGGATTGGCACTGAAGCTTTCTTT. Protein sequence: CASSPQGGRIGTEAFF.

This clone was observed once. CDR3 bases: TGCGCCAGCAGCTTGGCCACGACCTCTGGGGCCAACGTCCTGACTTTC. This encodes CASSLATTSGANVLTF. This rearrangement joins TRBV5-1 to TRBJ2-6; no clear D. Germline V gene lookup returns CDR1 SGHRS and CDR2 YFSETQ. The CDR3 sequence is 16 residues long. Trimming left V 0 bases short and J 0 bases short, with 7 bases between.

This sequence joins TRBV19 and TRBJ1-1; D remains unclear. Trimming stripped 4 bases from V and 4 bases from J, with 10 bases between. CDR1 is LNHDA and CDR2 is SQIVND in the germline V gene (reference sequence). The CDR3 extends over 13 amino acids. The CDR3 DNA follows: TGTGCCAGTAGTAAGGCGGGGAGCACTGAAGCTTTCTTT. Its protein product is CASSKAGSTEAFF.

The genes are TRBV4-2 and TRBJ1-5; D is ambiguous. Germline CDR1 and CDR2: LGHNA and YNFKEQ. Trimming removed 0 bases at V and 5 bases at J, with 5 bases between. The CDR3 extends over 13 amino acids. CDR3 in amino acids: CASSQDGDQPQHF. The CDR3 bases are TGTGCCAGCAGCCAAGATGGCGATCAGCCCCAGCATTTT.

Here the CDR3 reads CASIEAYEQYF. The CDR3 DNA reads as TGTGCCAGCATCGAAGCATACGAGCAGTACTTC. The chain recombines TRBV2 with TRBJ2-7; D is unresolved. Germline lookup yields CDR1 SNHLY and CDR2 FYNNEI. Trimming shortened V by 7 bases and J by 4 bases, and 8 bases separated the two germline ends. The CDR3 consists of 11 residues.

The chain uses TRBV27 and TRBJ2-5; 8 nucleotides match TRBD1. Germline assignment: CDR1 MNHEY and CDR2 SMNVEV (reference sequence). V shed 4 bases and J 5 bases; nucleotides not matched to a gene: 6. The CDR3 totals 14 residues. Here the CDR3 DNA reads TGTGCCAGCAGTTATCAGGGGGCAGGGGAGACCCAGTACTTC. It encodes CASSYQGAGETQYF.

This chain links TRBV7-2 with TRBJ2-3; maybe TRBD2 (6 bases). V lost 5 bases and J lost 2, with 14 bases in between. This CDR3 region has 15 residues. Germline loops: CDR1 SGHTA, CDR2 FQGNSA. The DNA of the CDR3 is TGTGCCAGCAGCCGCGGGGTTGGGGTCACAGATACGCAGTATTTT. Its protein is CASSRGVGVTDTQYF.

A note on this clone: Given a much more abundant clone one base away, this may be a read error. J is TRBJ2-7 and V is TRBV11-2; TRBD2 matches at 12 bases. This CDR3 region has 15 residues. Germline V lookup: CDR1 SGHAT, CDR2 FQNNGV. V lost 2 bases and J lost 1; bases outside the gene matches: 0. Here the CDR3 DNA reads TGTGCCAGCAGCTTACTAGCGGGAGGGTCCTACGAGCAGTACTTC. Translating it yields CASSLLAGGSYEQYF.

This sequence joins TRBV6-2 or TRBV6-3 and TRBJ2-7; D may be TRBD1 (5 bases). The ends were cut back, 2 bases at V and 0 bases at J, with 11 bases in the middle. This CDR3 region has 15 residues. Germline V gene lookup returns CDR1 MNHEY and CDR2 SVGEGT. The CDR3 DNA reads TGTGCCAGCAGTTACCGGACATCGAGCTCCTACGAGCAGTACTTC. It encodes CASSYRTSSSYEQYF.

The J gene is TRBJ2-7, the V gene TRBV13; 13 bases are shared with TRBD2. The V segment lost 7 bases and the J segment 2 bases; nucleotides outside the gene matches: 5. Germline V gene sequence: CDR1 PRHDT, CDR2 FYEKMQ (reference sequence). CDR3 length: 15 residues. CDR3 protein: CASNSGLAGAYEQYF. CDR3 bases: TGTGCCAGCAACTCCGGACTAGCGGGAGCCTACGAGCAGTACTTC.

The rearrangement links TRBV19 to TRBJ1-5; 9 nucleotides align to TRBD1. Germline V lookup: CDR1 LNHDA, CDR2 SQIVND (reference sequence). The CDR3 consists of 15 residues. V lost 5 bases to trimming and J lost 7 bases; unmatched junction nucleotides: 9. The CDR3 here is CASSSRTGVGQPQHF. Written as DNA, the CDR3 is TGTGCCAGTAGTTCTCGGACAGGGGTGGGCCAGCCCCAGCATTTT.

The rearrangement uses TRBV28 and TRBJ2-1; 8 bases align to TRBD2. J lost 14 bases, V lost 6 bases, and 9 bases had no gene match. Germline CDR1 is MDHEN and CDR2 is SYDVKM. The CDR3 runs 12 residues. The CDR3 nucleotides are TGTGCCAGCAGGTCAGCGGGAGTCAGGAAGTTCTTC. This sequence encodes CASRSAGVRKFF.

The V call is TRBV11-2, the J call TRBJ2-3, with TRBD1 identical over 7 bases. V shed 3 bases, J shed 3 bases, and the junction held 6 bases outside the gene matches. There are 15 residues in the CDR3. Germline-derived CDR1 and CDR2 are SGHAT and FQNNGV. In DNA, the CDR3 is TGTGCCAGCAGCTTTAAGGGGGCAGGGACAGATACGCAGTATTTT. Translated, it gives CASSFKGAGTDTQYF.